This entry lists 26 T cell receptor beta chains sequenced from one sample in a study of molecular identifiers for immune sequencing clone quantification. Each CDR3 protein is one row after TCRdb ran MiXCR on the PCR reads. Found here are 600,000 to 650,000 distinct CDR3 sequences, about 20% of them singletons; the top ten hold roughly 0.9%. Sequencing was done on a sample of naive CD8+ T cells from blood, with Jurkat cell RNA spiked in. This sample's subset: FACS-sorted CD8+CD4-CCR7+CD45RA+ naive T cells. These TCRs come from a human donor in good health. Some libraries in this study had Jurkat cell RNA spiked in.

This clonotype turned up a few times. The germline gene is not matched at one end of the junction; a read error may be the cause. The chain combines TRBV7-7 with TRBJ2-1; unclear D gene. From germline, CDR1 is SSHAT and CDR2 FNYEAQ (reference sequence). This CDR3 spans 15 amino acids. CDR3 loop: CASRPLGGSYNEQFF. Here the CDR3 DNA reads TGTGCTAGCAGACCACTGGGCGGCTCCTACAATGAGCAGTTCTTC. Full variable domain (outside the CDR3, taken from reference TRBV7-7 and TRBJ2-1): GAGVSQSPRYKVTKRGQDVTLRCDPISSHATLYWYQQALGQGPEFLTYFNYEAQPDKSGLPSDRFSAERPEGSISTLTIQRTEQRDSAMYRCASRPLGGSYNEQFFGPGTRLTVL.

This clonotype was recorded many times. This chain uses TRBV6-2 or TRBV6-3 with TRBJ2-7; D is ambiguous. CDR3 length: 11 amino acids. Germline-derived CDR1 and CDR2 are MNHEY and SVGEGT. Trimming pared 10 bases from V and 0 bases from J, leaving 7 bases between. The CDR3 here is CATGPSYEQYF. In DNA form, the CDR3 reads TGTGCCACCGGACCCTCCTACGAGCAGTACTTC.

Note on this clonotype: At one end, the junction sequence differs from germline, possibly due to a read error. V and J are TRBV4-3 and TRBJ2-2; no definite D call. This CDR3 is built from 14 residues. Looked up from germline, CDR1 is LGHNA and CDR2 is YSLEER. The CDR3 reads CANSHAVNTGELFF. For the CDR3, the DNA is TGCGCCAACAGCCACGCAGTTAACACCGGGGAGCTGTTTTTT.

Comments on this clonotype: One end of the junction does not line up with germline, which may come from a read error. The chain is built from TRBV11-1 and TRBJ2-7; D remains unclear. CDR1 is SGHAT, CDR2 FQDESV, per germline (reference sequence). CDR3 length: 15 residues. In DNA, the CDR3 is TGTGCCAGCAGCTGGGAAGTTGGGCCTTCCTACGAGCAGCACTTC. Its translation is CASSWEVGPSYEQHF. Filled out from reference TRBV11-1 and TRBJ2-7, the complete variable domain reads EAEVAQSPRYKITEKSQAVAFWCDPISGHATLYWYRQILGQGPELLVQFQDESVVDDSQLPKDRFSAERLKGVDSTLKIQPAELGDSAMYLCASSWEVGPSYEQHFGPGTRLTVT.

In this sample, this clonotype turned up many times. The CDR3 bases are TGCGCCAGCAGCCAAGATAGGGCCCTTCCGCATTTT. Protein sequence: CASSQDRALPHF. This rearrangement joins TRBV4-1 to TRBJ1-5; D is undetermined. The length of the CDR3 is 12 residues. The V gene lost 0 bases and the J gene lost 15 bases, with 12 bases spanning the gap. The germline V gene encodes CDR1 MGHRA and CDR2 YSYEKL.

In this sample, this clonotype turned up many times. This chain joins TRBV5-1 and TRBJ2-3, with 9 bases aligning to TRBD2. The CDR3 has 15 amino acids. The trim removed 6 bases at V and 0 bases at J, leaving 5 bases unmatched. Germline assignment: CDR1 SGHRS and CDR2 YFSETQ. The CDR3 DNA is TGCGCCAGCAAGGTCGCGGGAGGGAGCACAGATACGCAGTATTTT. Translated: CASKVAGGSTDTQYF.

As for this clonotype: With a much larger clone just one base away, this may be a read error. The chain joins TRBV7-9 to TRBJ2-7; a weak D match, TRBD2 (6 bases). Per germline, CDR1 SEHNR and CDR2 FQNEAQ (reference sequence). The CDR3 spans 12 residues. The chain's CDR3 is CVIAESSYEQYF. The CDR3 region has the DNA TGTGTTATAGCGGAGAGCTCCTACGAGCAGTACTTC.

The chain links TRBV6-2 or TRBV6-3 to TRBJ2-1; the D gene is possibly TRBD1 (5 bases). This CDR3 region has 13 residues. CDR1 MNHEY and CDR2 SVGEGT come from the germline V gene. V lost 7 bases to trimming and J lost 5 bases, with 12 bases between them. The CDR3 here is CASKGVPHNEQFF. CDR3 nucleotides: TGTGCCAGCAAAGGGGTCCCCCACAATGAGCAGTTCTTC.

Regarding this clonotype: Possible read error: a much larger clone is one base away. V usage is TRBV4-3 and J usage is TRBJ1-1; perhaps TRBD1 as D (6 bases). Germline CDR1 and CDR2: LGHNA and YSLEER. The CDR3 length is 15 residues. Written as DNA, the CDR3 is TGCGCCAGCAGCCAAGAGGACAGCATGAACACTGGAGCTTTCTTT. Translated: CASSQEDSMNTGAFF.

This clonotype was counted between two and nine times. The chain recombines TRBV7-9 with TRBJ2-1; 11 bases align to TRBD1. V dropped 1 base and J dropped 6; count of bases not matched to a gene: 2. The CDR3 is made up of 15 amino acids. The germline gives CDR1 SEHNR, CDR2 FQNEAQ (reference sequence). The CDR3 DNA reads TGTGCCAGCAGCTTAGTAGGGACAGGGGGCAATGAGCAGTTCTTC. It yields the protein CASSLVGTGGNEQFF. The full variable domain, rest sourced from reference TRBV7-9 and TRBJ2-1, is DTGVSQNPRHKITKRGQNVTFRCDPISEHNRLYWYRQTLGQGPEFLTYFQNEAQLEKSRLLSDRFSAERPKGSFSTLEIQRTEQGDSAMYLCASSLVGTGGNEQFFGPGTRLTVL.

As to this clonotype: Since a much larger clone is just one base distant, this may be a read error. V is TRBV11-2 and J is TRBJ2-1, with TRBD2 matching over 7 bases. Germline assignment: CDR1 SGHAT and CDR2 FQNNGV. This CDR3 is 16 amino acids long. Germline trimming cut 4 bases from V and 0 bases from J; bases unmatched to any gene: 6. CDR3 bases: TGTGCCAGCAGCTCATTGGGAGGGAGCTCCTACAATGAGCAGTTCTTC. Translated: CASSSLGGSSYNEQFF.

There are many counts of this clonotype. V and J are TRBV7-9 and TRBJ2-5, with D possibly being TRBD2 (5 bases). Trimming took 5 bases from V and 1 from J, leaving 11 bases between them. From germline, CDR1 is SEHNR and CDR2 FQNEAQ (reference sequence). There are 14 residues in the CDR3. DNA of the CDR3: TGTGCCAGCAGCCCCCTGGGGAGCCAAGAGACCCAGTACTTC. This encodes CASSPLGSQETQYF. Full variable domain (remainder filled in from reference TRBV7-9 and TRBJ2-5): DTGVSQNPRHKITKRGQNVTFRCDPISEHNRLYWYRQTLGQGPEFLTYFQNEAQLEKSRLLSDRFSAERPKGSFSTLEIQRTEQGDSAMYLCASSPLGSQETQYFGPGTRLLVL.

Ten or more counts support this clonotype. V gene TRBV7-2 combines with J gene TRBJ2-7, with D possibly TRBD1 on 6 matching bases. CDR1 is SGHTA and CDR2 is FQGNSA in the germline V gene. V dropped 1 base and J dropped 0 bases, with 13 bases sitting between them. The CDR3 consists of 16 residues. CDR3: CASSLEGGVSSYEQYF. The DNA for the CDR3 is TGTGCCAGCAGCTTAGAAGGGGGAGTTAGCTCCTACGAGCAGTACTTC.

On this clonotype itself: Just one base apart from a much larger clone, this may be a read error. This sequence joins TRBV6-2 or TRBV6-3 and TRBJ2-7, with a weak D call TRBD1 (6 bases). CDR1 is MNHEY and CDR2 is SVGEGT in the germline V gene. The CDR3 is 16 residues long. The V gene lost 0 bases and the J gene lost 0 bases, with 12 bases spanning the gap. CDR3 nucleotide sequence: TGTGCCAGCAGTTACTCGAAGGCAGGGGACTCCTACGAGCAGTACTTC. It encodes CASSYSKAGDSYEQYF.

This clonotype showed up many times. This chain joins TRBV20-1 and TRBJ1-1; D not certain. V lost 6 bases to trimming and J lost 3 bases, with 14 bases between them. The CDR3 covers 13 residues. Germline CDR1 is DFQATT and CDR2 is SNEGSKA (reference sequence). For the CDR3, the DNA is TGCAGTGCCACGGAGATTCTTTACACTGAAGCTTTCTTT. Its translation is CSATEILYTEAFF.

This clonotype was observed at least ten times. The chain carries TRBV5-1 and TRBJ2-7, with TRBD2 identical over 8 bases. The CDR3 sequence is 14 residues long. Germline assignment: CDR1 SGHRS and CDR2 YFSETQ. V lost 5 bases, J lost 0 bases, and 4 bases stayed unmatched. DNA of the CDR3: TGCGCCAGCAGACCGGCGGGGGGCTCCTACGAGCAGTACTTC. Its translation is CASRPAGGSYEQYF.

Comment on this clonotype: A read error may produce the germline difference seen at one junction end. The chain employs TRBV5-3 and TRBJ2-7, with D possibly matching TRBD1 (6 bases). TRBV5-3 is flagged as an ORF with uncertain function. The CDR3 extends over 13 amino acids. As DNA, the CDR3 is TGTGCCAGCAGCTGGTGGCAGGGGACCGAGCAGTACTTC. Protein product: CASSWWQGTEQYF.

This clonotype came up a few times. The genes are TRBV12-3 or TRBV12-4 and TRBJ2-1; tentative D call: TRBD2 (6 bases). CDR3 length: 15 residues. Trimming shortened V by 3 bases and J by 2 bases, and 11 bases separated the two germline ends. DNA for the CDR3: TGTGCCAGCAGTTTGCGGGAAGGGCCCTACAATGAGCAGTTCTTC. Translation gives CASSLREGPYNEQFF.

The rearrangement uses TRBV13 and TRBJ2-7, with TRBD2 identical over 8 bases. The V and J ends lost 5 bases and 4 bases, in that order; junction bases with no gene match: 7. CDR3 length equals 14 residues. Germline-derived CDR1 and CDR2 are PRHDT and FYEKMQ (reference sequence). CDR3 loop: CASSQGTSEYEQYF. The CDR3 nucleotides read TGTGCCAGCAGCCAAGGGACTAGTGAATACGAGCAGTACTTC.

The V call is TRBV28, the J call TRBJ2-7, with D perhaps TRBD1 (6 bases). The CDR3 spans 15 residues. Trimming stripped 5 bases from V and 7 bases from J, with 21 bases between. The germline V gene encodes CDR1 MDHEN and CDR2 SYDVKM. CDR3 in DNA: TGTGCCAGCAGTGGAAGGACAGTCACAAGGGTAGAGCAGTACTTC. Translated, it gives CASSGRTVTRVEQYF. Variable domain in full (rest from reference TRBV28 and TRBJ2-7): DVKVTQSSRYLVKRTGEKVFLECVQDMDHENMFWYRQDPGLGLRLIYFSYDVKMKEKGDIPEGYSVSREKKERFSLILESASTNQTSMYLCASSGRTVTRVEQYFGPGTRLTVT.

As concerns this clonotype: This may be a read error, as it is one base from a much larger clone. The chain is built from TRBV2 and TRBJ2-7; TRBD2 matches at 10 bases. The CDR3 totals 16 residues. Germline CDR1 and CDR2: SNHLY and FYNNEI. CDR3 residues: CASSPGQREGLYERYF. DNA for the CDR3: TGTGCCAGCAGCCCCGGACAGCGGGAGGGCCTCTACGAGCGGTACTTC.

This chain uses TRBV12-2 with TRBJ1-5; the table assigns TRBD1, which was not confirmed against the DNA. TRBV12-2 is assigned pseudogene status. This CDR3 has 19 residues. CDR3 in DNA: TGTGCAAGTCGCCCTCAGGGGGACAGGGGTTTTTATCCTGATCAGCCCCAGCATTTT. Its protein is CASRPQGDRGFYPDQPQHF.

The V call is TRBV29-1, the J call TRBJ2-1; 9 bases match TRBD1. Per the germline V gene, CDR1 is SQVTM and CDR2 is ANQGSEA. The CDR3 is made up of 15 amino acids. The junction had 6 bases not matched to a gene; V was cut back by 3 bases and J by 3 bases. CDR3 sequence (DNA): TGCAGCGTTGACGGGACAGGGAAAATCTACAATGAGCAGTTCTTC. This encodes CSVDGTGKIYNEQFF.

On this clonotype: A single base separates this from a much larger clone, so it may be a read error. The J gene is TRBJ2-1, the V gene TRBV12-3 or TRBV12-4; 12 bases are shared with TRBD2. The CDR3 has 15 residues. The CDR3 reads CASGLSLAGGAEQFF. CDR3 coding DNA: TGTGCCAGCGGTTTAAGCCTAGCGGGGGGGGCTGAGCAGTTCTTC.

This clonotype was seen ten or more times. The genes are TRBV19 and TRBJ1-2; no clear D gene. This CDR3 has 14 amino acids. V dropped 3 bases and J dropped 2 bases, with 10 bases sitting between them. Germline V gene data show CDR1 as LNHDA and CDR2 as SQIVND (reference sequence). The DNA for the CDR3 is TGTGCCAGTAGTATCGACATAGCGAACTATGGCTACACCTTC. This encodes CASSIDIANYGYTF.

This clonotype came up a few times. The V call is TRBV4-3, the J call TRBJ2-1; 10 nucleotides line up with TRBD1. CDR1 is LGHNA, CDR2 YSLEER, per germline. The CDR3 runs 18 residues. V lost 0 bases, J lost 3 bases, and 8 bases stayed unmatched. The CDR3 DNA reads as TGCGCCAGCAGCCAAGATAGGTTGGGACAGGGGATCTACAATGAGCAGTTCTTC. This gives the protein CASSQDRLGQGIYNEQFF.